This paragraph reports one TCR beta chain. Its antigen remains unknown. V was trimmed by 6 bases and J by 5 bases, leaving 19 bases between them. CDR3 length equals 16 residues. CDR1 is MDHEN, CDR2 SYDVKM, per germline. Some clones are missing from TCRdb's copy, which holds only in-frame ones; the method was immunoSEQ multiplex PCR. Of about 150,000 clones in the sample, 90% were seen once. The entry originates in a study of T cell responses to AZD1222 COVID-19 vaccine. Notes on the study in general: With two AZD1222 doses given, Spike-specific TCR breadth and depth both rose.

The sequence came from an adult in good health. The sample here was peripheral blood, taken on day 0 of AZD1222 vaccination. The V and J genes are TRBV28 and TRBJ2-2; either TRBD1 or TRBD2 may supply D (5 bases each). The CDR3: CASSFGGVTRTGELFF. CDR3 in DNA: TGTGCCAGCAGCTTTGGGGGAGTCACCCGAACCGGGGAGCTGTTTTTT.